A single sample is the source of the 31 T cell receptor beta chains below, sequenced in a study of blood T cell repertoires in COVID-19. The protocol was immunoSEQ multiplex PCR, while the TCRdb copy is restricted to in-frame clones and leaves out a portion. The sample yields roughly 240,000 clones, just under 90% seen once. The sample consisted of PBMCs or T cells enriched from blood (not recorded which). These receptors were taken from a man between 45 and 60 years old who had been exposed to COVID-19.

This clone turned up a few times. This rearrangement joins TRBV7-9 to TRBJ2-1; 9 bases fit TRBD1. The CDR3 extends over 18 amino acids. Germline CDR1 and CDR2: SEHNR and FQNEAQ (reference sequence). V lost 0 bases and J lost 5; bases outside the gene matches: 11. The DNA for the CDR3 is TGTGCCAGCAGCTTAGCTTTTTCAGGGGGGACAGGGCACAATGAGCAGTTCTTC. This sequence encodes CASSLAFSGGTGHNEQFF.

The chain combines TRBV2 with TRBJ2-7; D is unresolved. The germline V gene encodes CDR1 SNHLY and CDR2 FYNNEI. The CDR3 sequence is 10 residues long. The V end was cut by 6 bases, the J end by 3 bases, with 3 bases between. Here the CDR3 DNA reads TGTGCCAGCAGGTACTACGAGCAGTACGTC. This gives the protein CASRYYEQYV.

The rearrangement joins TRBV2 to TRBJ1-2; a possible D gene is TRBD1 (5 bases). Germline values: CDR1 SNHLY, CDR2 FYNNEI. The CDR3 covers 13 residues. The germline V and J ends were trimmed by 9 bases and 4 bases, with 15 bases remaining between them. Here the CDR3 reads CASSGQGSYGYTF. DNA of the CDR3: TGTGCCAGTTCAGGGCAGGGATCCTATGGCTACACCTTC. The variable domain in full, with the rest retrieved from reference TRBV2 and TRBJ1-2, is EPEVTQTPSHQVTQMGQEVILRCVPISNHLYFYWYRQILGQKVEFLVSFYNNEISEKSEIFDDQFSVERPDGSNFTLKIRSTKLEDSAMYFCASSGQGSYGYTFGSGTRLTVV.

The rearrangement joins TRBV28 to TRBJ1-1; maybe TRBD1 (5 bases). Germline V lookup: CDR1 MDHEN, CDR2 SYDVKM. The CDR3 extends over 12 amino acids. Trimming pared 3 bases from V and 11 bases from J, leaving 13 bases between. The CDR3 DNA is TGTGCCAGCAGTTTTTTGGGGCTTGGGGCTTTCTTT. Translated, it gives CASSFLGLGAFF. Drawing the rest from reference TRBV28 and TRBJ1-1, the complete variable domain is DVKVTQSSRYLVKRTGEKVFLECVQDMDHENMFWYRQDPGLGLRLIYFSYDVKMKEKGDIPEGYSVSREKKERFSLILESASTNQTSMYLCASSFLGLGAFFGQGTRLTVV.

The chain links TRBV6-5 to TRBJ2-2; 11 bases line up with TRBD2. The germline gives CDR1 MNHEY, CDR2 SVGAGI. The CDR3 covers 14 residues. V lost 7 bases and J lost 5; bases outside the gene matches: 3. The CDR3 coding sequence is TGTGCCAGCACCATAGCGGGGGGGACCGGGGAGCTGTTTTTT. Amino acid sequence: CASTIAGGTGELFF.

The chain uses TRBV11-2 and TRBJ1-5, with a tentative D call TRBD1 (5 bases). V lost 0 bases and J lost 6, with 15 bases in between. Germline lookup yields CDR1 SGHAT and CDR2 FQNNGV. The CDR3 loop spans 16 amino acids. The CDR3 protein is CASSLDWSPQGQPQHF. For the CDR3, the DNA is TGTGCCAGCAGCTTAGATTGGAGTCCGCAGGGTCAGCCCCAGCATTTT.

The rearrangement uses TRBV5-4 and TRBJ1-1; the D is unclear. The CDR3 is 15 amino acids. CDR1 is SGHNT and CDR2 is YYREEE in the germline V gene (reference sequence). V gave up 4 bases and J gave up 0 bases, with 13 bases separating them. The CDR3 protein is CASSEGGEVNTEAFF. The CDR3 DNA sequence: TGTGCCAGCAGCGAAGGCGGGGAAGTGAACACTGAAGCTTTCTTT.

The chain couples TRBV6-5 to TRBJ2-1; no reliable D call. Per the germline V gene, CDR1 is MNHEY and CDR2 is SVGAGI. This CDR3 spans 13 amino acids. Trimming removed 6 bases from V and 0 bases from J, with 6 bases in between. CDR3: CASSRDSYNEQFF. CDR3 bases: TGTGCCAGCAGCCGAGACTCCTACAATGAGCAGTTCTTC.

The CDR3 nucleotides are TGTGCCAGCAGTTACTCGGGCAGGCTTAATTCACCCCTCCACTTT. This encodes CASSYSGRLNSPLHF. The chain links TRBV6-5 to TRBJ1-6; D uncertain. This CDR3 comprises 15 residues. The germline V gene has CDR1 MNHEY and CDR2 SVGAGI. The ends were cut back, 0 bases at V and 6 bases at J, with 9 bases in the middle.

V is TRBV28 and J is TRBJ1-4; 7 nucleotides agree with TRBD1. Looked up from germline, CDR1 is MDHEN and CDR2 is SYDVKM. The CDR3 extends over 14 amino acids. With 8 bases clipped from V and 7 bases from J, the junction kept 10 bases outside the gene matches. The CDR3 spells CASLDRAAGEKLFF. CDR3 in DNA: TGTGCCAGCCTAGACAGGGCTGCTGGTGAAAAACTGTTTTTT.

V is TRBV2 and J is TRBJ2-7; no clear D. Germline V gene lookup returns CDR1 SNHLY and CDR2 FYNNEI. The CDR3 is 14 residues long. V lost 8 bases to trimming and J lost 2 bases, with 16 bases between them. The CDR3 region has the DNA TGTGCCAGCCGAGGAGACGGTCTTCCCTACGAGCAGTACTTC. Translated, it gives CASRGDGLPYEQYF.

This chain links TRBV27 with TRBJ1-5; the D gene is possibly TRBD1 (6 bases). The V end was cut by 7 bases, the J end by 5 bases, with 15 bases between. The germline V gene has CDR1 MNHEY and CDR2 SMNVEV (reference sequence). The CDR3 covers 14 residues. In DNA, the CDR3 is TGTGCCAGCACGAAAACAGGGACCCATCAGCCCCAGCATTTT. Translating it yields CASTKTGTHQPQHF.

The chain links TRBV7-9 to TRBJ2-3, with 7 bases matching TRBD1. Germline CDR1 and CDR2: SEHNR and FQNEAQ (reference sequence). V dropped 4 bases and J dropped 0; count of bases not matched to a gene: 4. This CDR3 is built from 15 residues. CDR3 sequence (DNA): TGTGCCAGCAGCTCGGGACAGTCTAGCACAGATACGCAGTATTTT. Protein: CASSSGQSSTDTQYF.

The chain is built from TRBV24-1 and TRBJ1-5; 7 bases are shared with TRBD1. The CDR3 totals 14 residues. CDR1 is KGHDR and CDR2 is SFDVKD in the germline V gene. V was clipped by 4 bases and J by 5 bases; unmatched bases: 4. The CDR3 reads CATSEPTGDQPQHF. In nucleotides, the CDR3 is TGTGCCACCAGTGAACCTACAGGGGATCAGCCCCAGCATTTT.

The V and J genes are TRBV28 and TRBJ1-2; D not certain. V dropped 1 base and J dropped 5 bases, with 14 bases sitting between them. This CDR3 region has 15 residues. The V gene's germline CDR1 is MDHEN and CDR2 SYDVKM. The CDR3 nucleotides are TGTGCCAGCAGTTTATTCGTCCAGGAAGGTTATGGCTACACCTTC. Its protein product is CASSLFVQEGYGYTF.

This clone has only a few counts. The gene calls are TRBV15 and TRBJ2-2; 8 nucleotides align to TRBD2. CDR1 and CDR2 from the germline V gene are LNHNV and YYDKDF (reference sequence). V lost 0 bases, J lost 8 bases, and 11 bases stayed unmatched. This CDR3 has 17 residues. CDR3 coding DNA: TGTGCCACCAGCAGAGACTCATTGGCGGGAGGCCTAGGGGAGCTGTTTTTT. Protein product: CATSRDSLAGGLGELFF.

The CDR3 sequence: CASKKEGSYEQYF. CDR3 nucleotides: TGTGCCAGCAAGAAGGAGGGAAGCTACGAGCAGTACTTC. V and J are TRBV2 and TRBJ2-7; TRBD2 might be the D (6 bases). The V gene lost 7 bases and the J gene lost 3 bases, with 13 bases spanning the gap. CDR1 is SNHLY, CDR2 FYNNEI, per germline. This CDR3 spans 13 amino acids. The full variable domain, its missing parts supplied by reference TRBV2 and TRBJ2-7, is EPEVTQTPSHQVTQMGQEVILRCVPISNHLYFYWYRQILGQKVEFLVSFYNNEISEKSEIFDDQFSVERPDGSNFTLKIRSTKLEDSAMYFCASKKEGSYEQYFGPGTRLTVT.

Written as DNA, the CDR3 is TGTGCCTGGAAAGAGGGACCTAGCGGGGGATACAATGAGCAGTTCTTC. Encoded protein: CAWKEGPSGGYNEQFF. The chain links TRBV30 to TRBJ2-1; 10 positions agree with TRBD2. Germline trimming cut 4 bases from V and 4 bases from J; bases unmatched to any gene: 10. Germline V gene sequence: CDR1 GTSNPN, CDR2 SVGIG (reference sequence). CDR3 length: 16 residues.

The DNA of the CDR3 is TGTGCCAGCGGACTTAATTCACCCCTCCACTTT. Translated: CASGLNSPLHF. The chain carries TRBV9 and TRBJ1-6; D is unresolved. Germline values: CDR1 SGDLS, CDR2 YYNGEE. Trimming took off 7 bases at V and 6 bases at J, with 5 bases between the two ends. The CDR3 is 11 residues long.

A single count supports this clone. This sample includes further DNA sequences coding for the same CDR3. The chain links TRBV5-4 to TRBJ1-5, with D perhaps matching TRBD1 (5 bases). Trimming stripped 0 bases from V and 4 bases from J, with 5 bases between. There are 13 residues in the CDR3. The germline CDR1 and CDR2 sequences are SGHNT and YYREEE (reference sequence). For the CDR3, the DNA is TGTGCCAGCAGCTTGGACAGGAATCAGCCCCAGCATTTT. Translation: CASSLDRNQPQHF.

CDR3 nucleotides: TGTGCCAGCATAGCGGGGGGGCCAACCGGGGAGCTGTTTTTT. Encoded protein: CASIAGGPTGELFF. The rearrangement joins TRBV6-5 to TRBJ2-2, with 11 bases identical to TRBD2. This CDR3 region has 14 residues. In germline, CDR1 is MNHEY, CDR2 SVGAGI. V shed 7 bases, J shed 5 bases, and the junction held 3 bases outside the gene matches.

The V and J genes are TRBV11-2 and TRBJ2-1, with a tentative D call TRBD1 (6 bases). Germline CDR1 and CDR2: SGHAT and FQNNGV. The CDR3 covers 15 residues. The V end was cut by 5 bases, the J end by 2 bases, with 13 bases between. CDR3 region: CASSPQGQTYNEQFF. The CDR3 DNA reads TGTGCCAGCAGCCCTCAGGGGCAAACCTACAATGAGCAGTTCTTC.

This sequence joins TRBV7-9 and TRBJ1-1, with D perhaps TRBD1 (6 bases). V shed 1 base and J shed 0 bases, with 18 bases lying between them. This CDR3 is built from 18 residues. The V gene's germline CDR1 is SEHNR and CDR2 FQNEAQ (reference sequence). The CDR3 region is CASSLGRGGDIMNTEAFF. As DNA, the CDR3 is TGTGCCAGCAGCTTAGGACGGGGGGGCGATATCATGAACACTGAAGCTTTCTTT.

V and J are TRBV30 and TRBJ1-3; D possibly corresponds to TRBD1 (6 bases). The V gene's germline CDR1 is GTSNPN and CDR2 SVGIG (reference sequence). V gave up 5 bases and J gave up 0 bases, with 8 bases separating them. The CDR3 is 13 residues long. The CDR3 DNA reads TGTGCCTGGGGGGACAACTCTGGAAACACCATATATTTT. Its translation is CAWGDNSGNTIYF.

This chain connects TRBV19 to TRBJ2-7, with 8 bases lining up with TRBD1. Losses at the gene ends were 3 bases for V and 1 base for J; bases not matched to a gene: 11. Germline V gene sequence: CDR1 LNHDA, CDR2 SQIVND (reference sequence). The CDR3 consists of 17 residues. This CDR3 reads CASSIGPGGLLSYEQYV. The CDR3 DNA is TGTGCCAGTAGTATTGGGCCAGGGGGCTTGTTATCCTACGAGCAGTACGTC.

The chain recombines TRBV11-1 with TRBJ2-5; 10 bases match TRBD1. The V gene's germline CDR1 is SGHAT and CDR2 FQDESV (reference sequence). V lost 0 bases to trimming and J lost 5 bases; unmatched junction nucleotides: 6. This CDR3 is 16 amino acids long. The CDR3: CASSLATGGAGETQYF. In nucleotides, the CDR3 is TGTGCCAGCAGCTTAGCGACAGGGGGCGCTGGGGAGACCCAGTACTTC.

The J gene is TRBJ1-2, the V gene TRBV11-2, with D maybe TRBD1 (5 bases). The V end lost 5 bases, the J end lost 5 bases, and 9 bases lay between the germline ends. Germline CDR1 and CDR2: SGHAT and FQNNGV. This CDR3 is built from 12 residues. The CDR3 reads CASSPEGYGYTF. In nucleotides, the CDR3 is TGTGCCAGCAGCCCGGAGGGGTATGGCTACACCTTC.

V gene TRBV28 combines with J gene TRBJ1-2, with a tentative D call TRBD1 (5 bases). The CDR3 consists of 13 residues. Germline V CDR1 and CDR2: MDHEN, SYDVKM. The germline V and J ends were trimmed by 4 bases and 5 bases, with 11 bases remaining between them. In DNA, the CDR3 is TGTGCCAGCAGTTCATTCGGGGGTTATGGCTACACCTTC. It translates to CASSSFGGYGYTF.

The DNA of the CDR3 is TGTGCCAGTAGTCTTCAGTGGAGCTCCTATAATTCACCCCTCCACTTT. Protein sequence: CASSLQWSSYNSPLHF. This chain uses TRBV19 with TRBJ1-6; D remains unclear. The CDR3 sequence is 16 residues long. V dropped 5 bases and J dropped 0 bases, with 11 bases sitting between them. Germline V CDR1 and CDR2: LNHDA, SQIVND (reference sequence).

The V call is TRBV28, the J call TRBJ2-5; 9 bases map to TRBD1. The J segment lost 5 bases and the V segment lost 0 bases, leaving 7 bases of the junction unmatched. From germline, CDR1 is MDHEN and CDR2 SYDVKM. The CDR3 covers 16 residues. The CDR3 here is CASSLWRRQGGETQYF. CDR3 DNA sequence: TGTGCCAGCAGTTTATGGAGACGACAGGGGGGGGAGACCCAGTACTTC.

This chain uses TRBV18 with TRBJ1-1; tentatively, D is TRBD1 (5 bases). V lost 5 bases and J 4 bases, leaving 17 bases between the germline ends. Germline assignment: CDR1 KGHSH and CDR2 LQKENI. This CDR3 has 15 amino acids. CDR3 coding DNA: TGTGCCAGCTCAGCTAGACAGCCGGACATCACTGAAGCTTTCTTT. Translated: CASSARQPDITEAFF.